The entry below gives a single T cell receptor (beta chain) sequence along with its context. Germline V gene sequence: CDR1 SGHRS, CDR2 YFSETQ. J gave up 4 bases and V 4 bases, and 6 bases lay outside the gene matches. The CDR3 consists of 15 residues. The data are from a study of blood T cell repertoires in COVID-19. Overall study context: From the United States, Italy and Spain came samples of acute and convalescent COVID-19. T cells, B-cell-depleted T cells, or PBMCs provided the cDNA or gDNA that served as material.

In the source study's methods: Estimated nucleated cell counts came from reference gene primer amplification. Produced via immunoSEQ multiplex PCR; TCRdb's table is partial and in-frame only. That table furnishes V, J and clone size, whereas the DNA furnished D and trimming. The sample has 100,000 to 120,000 clones; about 80% are singletons. The material sequenced was peripheral blood. This TCR came from a woman at least 80 years old with acute or convalescent COVID-19. J is TRBJ2-2 and V is TRBV5-1; TRBD1 aligns across 8 bases. CDR3 sequence: CASSPGQGSTGELFF. CDR3 coding DNA: TGCGCCAGCAGCCCTGGACAGGGTAGCACCGGGGAGCTGTTTTTT. Full variable domain (rest looked up from reference TRBV5-1 and TRBJ2-2): KAGVTQTPRYLIKTRGQQVTLSCSPISGHRSVSWYQQTPGQGLQFLFEYFSETQRNKGNFPGRFSGRQFSNSRSEMNVSTLELGDSALYLCASSPGQGSTGELFFGEGSRLTVL.